This is a list of T cell receptor beta chains from one sample in a study of Graves' ophthalmopathy and Graves' hyperthyroidism. TCRdb processed the multiplex PCR reads anew with MiXCR; each CDR3 protein has one entry. The table lists 560,000 or so distinct CDR3 sequences, less than 40% of them singletons, with 4% to 5% in the top ten. The sample comprised peripheral blood or thyroid tissue (not recorded which). These receptors were taken from an adult man with Graves' hyperthyroidism. The CDR3 runs from the conserved cysteine through the conserved F or W. D genes are given only for firm matches. A clone size is listed for some rows: how often the clone was seen (once, few, many), or a class if it is expanded.

J: TRBJ2-3; length: 15; V: TRBV20-1; D: TRBD1; size: NA; CDR3: CSARRGRGRTDTQYF; DNA: TGCAGTGCTAGGAGAGGTAGGGGGCGCACAGATACGCAGTATTTT
J: TRBJ2-7; length: 13; V: TRBV29-1; D: NA; size: many; CDR3: CSVGRQLQYEQYF; DNA: TGCAGCGTGGGTCGGCAGTTACAGTACGAGCAGTACTTC
J: TRBJ2-5; length: 16; V: TRBV7-8; D: NA; size: NA; CDR3: CASSLLGEPYNETQYF; DNA: TGTGCCAGCAGCTTGTTGGGGGAGCCCTACAATGAGACCCAGTACTTC
J: TRBJ1-6; length: 15; V: TRBV10-3; D: NA; size: many; CDR3: CAISDLEDSGSPLHF; DNA: TGTGCCATCAGTGACCTAGAGGATTCGGGGTCACCCCTCCACTTT
J: TRBJ2-5; length: 13; V: TRBV10-2; D: TRBD1; size: NA; CDR3: CATAGQGAETQYF; DNA: TGCGCCACGGCGGGACAGGGGGCAGAGACCCAGTACTTC
J: TRBJ2-7; length: 15; V: TRBV6-5; D: NA; size: NA; CDR3: CASSYDTYSPYEQYF; DNA: TGTGCCAGCAGTTATGATACTTACAGTCCCTACGAGCAGTACTTC
J: TRBJ2-5; length: 16; V: TRBV9; D: TRBD2; size: many; CDR3: CASSVASGRSQETQYF; DNA: TGTGCCAGCAGCGTAGCTAGCGGGAGATCCCAAGAGACCCAGTACTTC
J: TRBJ2-3; length: 11; V: TRBV29-1; D: NA; size: NA; CDR3: CSVWRGDTQYF; DNA: TGCAGCGTTTGGAGGGGCGATACGCAGTATTTT
J: TRBJ2-1; length: 13; V: TRBV7-9; D: TRBD2; size: NA; CDR3: CASSGGLVGEQFF; DNA: TGTGCCAGCAGCGGGGGACTAGTGGGTGAGCAGTTCTTC
J: TRBJ2-2; length: 16; V: TRBV7-2; D: TRBD2; size: many; CDR3: CASSRSGTINTGELFF; DNA: TGTGCCAGCAGCCGCAGCGGGACTATCAACACCGGGGAGCTGTTTTTT
J: TRBJ1-5; length: 14; V: TRBV12-3/TRBV12-4; D: TRBD1; size: NA; CDR3: CASRGQGAASPQHF; DNA: TGTGCCAGCAGAGGACAGGGTGCAGCCTCGCCCCAGCATTTT
J: TRBJ1-5; length: 13; V: TRBV6-5; D: NA; size: few; CDR3: CASIWTSNQPQHF; DNA: TGTGCCAGCATCTGGACTAGCAATCAGCCCCAGCATTTT
J: TRBJ2-7; length: 13; V: TRBV19; D: NA; size: few; CDR3: CATRGLSSYEQYF; DNA: TGTGCCACCAGAGGCCTTAGCTCCTACGAGCAGTACTTC
J: TRBJ1-2; length: 15; V: TRBV2; D: TRBD1; size: many; CDR3: CASSTVAGGYYGYTF; DNA: TGTGCCAGCAGTACCGTGGCAGGGGGCTACTATGGCTACACCTTC
J: TRBJ2-7; length: 14; V: TRBV25-1; D: TRBD2; size: NA; CDR3: CASSASGGVYEQYF; DNA: TGTGCCAGCAGTGCTAGCGGGGGAGTCTACGAGCAGTACTTC
J: TRBJ1-4; length: 14; V: TRBV7-9; D: NA; size: many; CDR3: CASSFGQSNEKLFF; DNA: TGTGCCAGCAGCTTTGGACAGAGTAATGAAAAACTGTTTTTT
J: TRBJ2-5; length: 16; V: TRBV5-1; D: NA; size: few; CDR3: CASSLRRDGLDVTQYF; DNA: TGCGCCAGCAGCTTGCGGAGGGATGGTTTGGATGTGACCCAGTACTTC
J: TRBJ2-7; length: 15; V: TRBV28; D: NA; size: few; CDR3: CASSPTILKNYEQYF; DNA: TGTGCCAGCAGTCCTACTATTTTAAAGAACTACGAGCAGTACTTC
J: TRBJ1-2; length: 14; V: TRBV12-3/TRBV12-4; D: TRBD1; size: few; CDR3: CASSLRGPVSGYTF; DNA: TGTGCCAGCAGTTTAAGGGGGCCGGTGTCTGGCTACACCTTC
J: TRBJ2-7; length: 13; V: TRBV12-3/TRBV12-4; D: TRBD1; size: many; CDR3: CASSTGGLDEQYF; DNA: TGTGCCAGCAGCACAGGGGGCCTGGACGAGCAGTACTTC
J: TRBJ2-5; length: 16; V: TRBV4-1; D: NA; size: NA; CDR3: CASSQQETRRDETQYF; DNA: TGCGCCAGCAGCCAACAAGAGACTAGGAGAGACGAGACCCAGTACTTC
J: TRBJ1-4; length: 13; V: TRBV28; D: NA; size: few; CDR3: CASKVSTNEKLFF; DNA: TGTGCCAGCAAGGTATCGACTAATGAAAAACTGTTTTTT
J: TRBJ2-7; length: 18; V: TRBV15; D: NA; size: NA; CDR3: CATSRDPGSYRLAYEQYF; DNA: TGTGCCACCAGCAGAGATCCGGGCAGTTACAGACTAGCCTACGAGCAGTACTTC
J: TRBJ1-5; length: 16; V: TRBV27; D: TRBD1; size: NA; CDR3: CASSRWGGQGNRPQHF; DNA: TGTGCCAGCAGTAGATGGGGTGGACAGGGCAATCGGCCCCAGCATTTT
J: TRBJ2-1; length: 16; V: TRBV10-3; D: TRBD2; size: NA; CDR3: CASSSPGLAGGVGQFF; DNA: TGTGCCAGCAGTTCCCCGGGACTAGCGGGAGGTGTAGGGCAGTTCTTC
J: TRBJ2-1; length: 15; V: TRBV7-3; D: TRBD1; size: NA; CDR3: CASSDGQGAHNEQFF; DNA: TGTGCTAGCAGCGACGGACAGGGGGCCCACAATGAGCAGTTCTTC
J: TRBJ2-7; length: 15; V: TRBV3-1; D: TRBD2; size: NA; CDR3: CASSHRTSGSGEQYF; DNA: TGTGCCAGCAGCCATAGGACTAGCGGGAGTGGCGAGCAGTACTTC
J: TRBJ2-2; length: 17; V: TRBV9; D: TRBD2; size: many; CDR3: CASSALPTSGNTGELFF; DNA: TGTGCCAGCAGCGCCCTGCCGACTAGCGGGAACACCGGGGAGCTGTTTTTT
J: TRBJ2-2; length: 19; V: TRBV19; D: NA; size: few; CDR3: CASSMRSWAGRANTGELFF; DNA: TGTGCCAGTAGTATGAGATCTTGGGCGGGCAGAGCGAACACCGGGGAGCTGTTTTTT
J: TRBJ1-1; length: 11; V: TRBV10-3; D: NA; size: many; CDR3: CAISAGDEAFF; DNA: TGTGCCATCAGTGCGGGGGACGAAGCTTTCTTT
J: TRBJ2-5; length: 16; V: TRBV25-1; D: TRBD2; size: NA; CDR3: CASVAVAGVVQETQYF; DNA: TGTGCCAGCGTTGCGGTAGCGGGAGTAGTTCAAGAGACCCAGTACTTC
J: TRBJ2-7; length: 14; V: TRBV19; D: NA; size: NA; CDR3: CASSTYRRDHEQYF; DNA: TGTGCCAGTAGTACCTACAGGAGGGACCACGAGCAGTACTTC
J: TRBJ2-2; length: 15; V: TRBV7-9; D: NA; size: NA; CDR3: CASSLSSGITGELFF; DNA: TGTGCCAGCAGCTTATCGTCAGGGATCACCGGGGAGCTGTTTTTT
J: TRBJ1-1; length: 14; V: TRBV18; D: NA; size: NA; CDR3: CASSRRQEGTEAFF; DNA: TGTGCCAGCTCACGCCGACAGGAGGGGACTGAAGCTTTCTTT
J: TRBJ2-7; length: 12; V: TRBV3-1; D: NA; size: few; CDR3: CASRSPGYEQYF; DNA: TGTGCCAGCAGATCACCAGGTTACGAGCAGTACTTC
J: TRBJ2-7; length: 13; V: TRBV19; D: NA; size: many; CDR3: CASSIEASYEQYF; DNA: TGTGCCAGTAGTATAGAGGCGTCCTACGAGCAGTACTTC
J: TRBJ2-7; length: 14; V: TRBV11-2; D: TRBD2; size: many; CDR3: CASSSVTSAYEQYF; DNA: TGTGCCAGCAGCTCCGTCACTAGCGCCTACGAGCAGTACTTC
J: TRBJ2-5; length: 14; V: TRBV5-8; D: NA; size: many; CDR3: CASSLVSGQETQYF; DNA: TGTGCCAGCAGCTTAGTTTCAGGACAAGAGACCCAGTACTTC
J: TRBJ2-7; length: 16; V: TRBV15; D: TRBD2; size: many; CDR3: CATSRDSAGSSYEQYF; DNA: TGTGCCACCAGCAGAGATTCAGCGGGGAGCTCCTACGAGCAGTACTTC
J: TRBJ2-3; length: 14; V: TRBV24-1; D: NA; size: once; CDR3: CATSDTGTTDTQYF; DNA: TGTGCCACCAGTGACACAGGAACCACAGATACGCAGTATTTT
J: TRBJ1-1; length: 16; V: TRBV5-1; D: NA; size: NA; CDR3: CASSLTSRGLGTEAFF; DNA: TGCGCCAGCAGCCTGACCAGTCGGGGGCTGGGCACTGAAGCTTTCTTT